The 13 T cell receptor beta chains listed next were all sequenced from one sample in a study of T cells in women clearing cervical HPV infection (dated by TCRdb to the late 2010s). Libraries came from the immunoSEQ multiplex PCR assay. TCRdb holds this immuneACCESS table with in-frame rearrangements only. Some clones are missing; in checked studies, unresolved V genes explain under half, and the rest has no known cause. This sample's table has entries for about 39,000 clones. Around 4.7% of the sample goes to the ten largest clones. The sequenced material came from blood buffy coat. Every receptor here comes from a woman aged 18 to 75 with a cervical HPV16 infection that either progressed to CIN3+ or cleared (not recorded which).

For this clone: One junction end disagrees with the germline gene, perhaps due to a read error. The CDR3 extends 3 residues past the end of the read, so its final part is completed from the germline J gene. This chain joins TRBV11-2 and TRBJ2-2, with 8 bases aligning to TRBD1. The CDR3 contains 15 residues. CDR1 is SGHAT, CDR2 FQNNGV, per germline. The CDR3 bases that were read are TGTGCCAGCACCTTACAGGGGGGAAACACCGGGGAG. Translation gives CASTLQGGNTGE. The CDR3 in full is CASTLQGGNTGELFF.

On this clone itself: The read terminates 3 residues ahead of where the CDR3 ends, so the germline J gene completes it. This sequence joins TRBV20-1 and TRBJ2-1; maybe TRBD2 (7 bases). The germline V and J ends were trimmed by 3 bases and 9 bases, with 21 bases remaining between them. Looked up from germline, CDR1 is DFQATT and CDR2 is SNEGSKA (reference sequence). The CDR3 runs to 15 residues. The CDR3 DNA, read in part, is TGCAGTGCTAGTTTTTTACGGGGGCGGGGGAGTGAG. This sequence encodes CSASFLRGRGSE. The CDR3 as a whole reads CSASFLRGRGSEQFF.

Incomplete CDR3 DNA: TGTGCCAGCAGCTTACCGGGGGACACTGAA. It codes for CASSLPGDTE. The CDR3 in full is CASSLPGDTEAFF. The V call is TRBV7-6, the J call TRBJ1-1; possibly TRBD1 for D (5 bases). The CDR3 end lies 3 residues beyond the end of the read and is filled in from the germline J gene. V was pared by 2 bases and J by 3 bases, with 7 bases between. CDR1 and CDR2 from the germline V gene are SGHVS and FNYEAQ. This CDR3 is 13 amino acids long.

Notes on this clone: The read terminates 3 residues ahead of where the CDR3 ends, so the germline J gene completes it. The V and J genes are TRBV2 and TRBJ2-2; 8 bases map to TRBD2. This CDR3 comprises 15 residues. V trimming: 7 bases; J trimming: 4 bases; junction bases outside the gene matches: 8. Per germline, CDR1 SNHLY and CDR2 FYNNEI. Here the CDR3 reads CASTPRSGGTGELFF. The part of the CDR3 DNA that was read is TGTGCCAGCACCCCCAGAAGCGGGGGCACCGGGGAG.

Turning to this clone: The read comes to an end 3 residues before the CDR3 does, leaving the germline J gene to fill in the end. J is TRBJ1-2 and V is TRBV2; D is perhaps TRBD1 (5 bases). The germline V and J ends were trimmed by 3 bases and 4 bases, with 15 bases remaining between them. Germline-derived CDR1 and CDR2 are SNHLY and FYNNEI. The CDR3 has 15 residues. The CDR3 here is CASSEFTGNAYGYTF. The covered CDR3 bases are TGTGCCAGCAGTGAGTTTACAGGAAACGCCTATGGC.

As to this clone: The missing CDR3 end, 3 residues past where the read stops, is filled in from the germline J gene. The V call is TRBV18, the J call TRBJ1-2, with 9 bases that match TRBD1. This CDR3 is 15 amino acids long. The V and J ends lost 3 bases and 3 bases, in that order; junction bases with no gene match: 5. Germline assignment: CDR1 KGHSH and CDR2 LQKENI. CDR3 sequence: CASSPSRDRDYGYTF. Partial CDR3 DNA: TGTGCCAGCTCACCTTCCCGGGACAGGGACTATGGC.

As for this clone: The read terminates 3 residues before the CDR3 end, so the remaining end is supplied by the germline J gene. The gene calls are TRBV5-1 and TRBJ2-5, with 13 bases aligning to TRBD2. The V segment lost 0 bases and the J segment 4 bases; nucleotides outside the gene matches: 6. Germline V gene data show CDR1 as SGHRS and CDR2 as YFSETQ. The CDR3 is 17 amino acids. CDR3 DNA (partial): TGCGCCAGCAGCTTGGCACTAGCGGGGGGGCCCGGAGAGACC. This translates into CASSLALAGGPGET. The whole CDR3 is CASSLALAGGPGETQYF.

As regards this clone: The read ends 3 residues shy of where the CDR3 ends; the end is completed using the germline J gene. This sequence joins TRBV2 and TRBJ1-1; D is uncertain. V was clipped by 4 bases and J by 0 bases, with 9 bases between them. This CDR3 is built from 14 residues. Germline CDR1 is SNHLY and CDR2 is FYNNEI. CDR3 residues: CASSVLILNTEAFF. CDR3 DNA (partial): TGTGCCAGCAGTGTCCTTATTTTGAACACTGAA.

About this clone itself: The CDR3 end is not reached by the read, which stops 3 residues before it; the germline J gene fills it in. The chain combines TRBV28 with TRBJ2-7; TRBD1 agrees at 8 bases. The CDR3 loop spans 16 amino acids. Trimming took 11 bases from V and 3 from J; bases not matched to a gene: 18. Germline CDR1 is MDHEN and CDR2 is SYDVKM. CDR3 loop: CAASSLGVGQGYEQYF. The part of the CDR3 DNA that was read is TGTGCCGCCAGCAGTTTGGGGGTCGGACAGGGCTACGAG.

Note on this clone: The read comes to an end 3 residues before the CDR3 does, leaving the germline J gene to fill in the end. This chain joins TRBV20-1 and TRBJ2-4; 7 positions match TRBD2. Germline V gene sequence: CDR1 DFQATT, CDR2 SNEGSKA (reference sequence). Trimming at V came to 6 bases and at J to 6 bases, leaving 11 bases not matched to a gene. This CDR3 region has 14 residues. This CDR3 is CSASRGGAGNIQYF. CDR3 bases read: TGCAGTGCCTCGCGGGGAGGGGCGGGAAACATT.

Details on this clone: The DNA ends 3 residues before the CDR3 does, and the rest of the CDR3 is filled in from the germline J gene. The chain combines TRBV10-3 with TRBJ1-5; weak D call: TRBD1 (5 bases). The CDR3 loop spans 13 amino acids. V dropped 8 bases and J dropped 1 base, with 9 bases sitting between them. Germline assignment: CDR1 ENHRY and CDR2 SYGVKD. CDR3 DNA (partial): TGTGCCATCGCGGGGGACAGCAATCAGCCC. This encodes CAIAGDSNQP. Given in full, the CDR3 is CAIAGDSNQPQHF.

For this clone: Read sequence stops 3 residues before the CDR3 end, and the germline J gene provides the missing end. The chain employs TRBV6-2 or TRBV6-3 and TRBJ2-7; 10 bases agree with TRBD1. The CDR3 extends over 16 amino acids. V lost 8 bases and J lost 4; bases outside the gene matches: 14. CDR1 and CDR2 (germline): MNHEY, SVGEGT. The CDR3 bases that were read are TGTGCCAGCTATCCAGAGCCGGGGACAGGGGAATACGAG. Its translation: CASYPEPGTGEYE. The CDR3 in full is CASYPEPGTGEYEQYF.

Concerning this clone itself: The observed sequence ends 3 residues before the CDR3 terminus, with the missing tail filled in from the germline J gene. The chain links TRBV6-1 to TRBJ1-5; D is possibly TRBD1 (6 bases). Germline V gene lookup returns CDR1 MNHNS and CDR2 SASEGT. The CDR3 has 15 amino acids. V was pared by 2 bases and J by 8 bases, with 16 bases between. CDR3 DNA (partial): TGTGCCAGCAGTGAACAAGGGGGTTTTTTCAAGCCC. Its protein product is CASSEQGGFFKP. The entire CDR3 reads CASSEQGGFFKPQHF.